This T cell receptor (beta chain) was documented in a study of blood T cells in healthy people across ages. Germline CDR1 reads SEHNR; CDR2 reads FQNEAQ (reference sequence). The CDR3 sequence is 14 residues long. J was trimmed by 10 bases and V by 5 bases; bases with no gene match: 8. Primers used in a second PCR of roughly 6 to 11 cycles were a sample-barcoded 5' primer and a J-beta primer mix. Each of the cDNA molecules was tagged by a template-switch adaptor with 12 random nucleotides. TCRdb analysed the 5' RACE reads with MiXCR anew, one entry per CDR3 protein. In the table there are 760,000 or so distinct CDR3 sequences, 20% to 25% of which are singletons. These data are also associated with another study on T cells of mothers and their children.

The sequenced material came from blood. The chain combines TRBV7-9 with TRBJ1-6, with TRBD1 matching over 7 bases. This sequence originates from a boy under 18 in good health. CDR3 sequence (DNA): TGTGCCAGCAGCGATGACAGGGAGGTCTCACCCCTCCACTTT. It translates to CASSDDREVSPLHF.